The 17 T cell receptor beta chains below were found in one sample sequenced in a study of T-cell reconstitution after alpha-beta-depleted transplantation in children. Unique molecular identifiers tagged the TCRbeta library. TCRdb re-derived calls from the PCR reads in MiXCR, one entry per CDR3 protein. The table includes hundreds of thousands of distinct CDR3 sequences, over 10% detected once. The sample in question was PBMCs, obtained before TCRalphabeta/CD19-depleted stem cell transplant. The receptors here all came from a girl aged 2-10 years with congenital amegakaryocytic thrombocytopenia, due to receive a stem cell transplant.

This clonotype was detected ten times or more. CDR3 DNA sequence: TGTGCCAGCAGTACCGGGACCGTCAAAAACATTCAGTACTTC. Its translation: CASSTGTVKNIQYF. The chain uses TRBV9 and TRBJ2-4; D tentatively reads TRBD1 or TRBD2 (5 bases each). Trimming pared 5 bases from V and 3 bases from J, leaving 12 bases between. The V gene's germline CDR1 is SGDLS and CDR2 YYNGEE. CDR3 size: 14 residues.

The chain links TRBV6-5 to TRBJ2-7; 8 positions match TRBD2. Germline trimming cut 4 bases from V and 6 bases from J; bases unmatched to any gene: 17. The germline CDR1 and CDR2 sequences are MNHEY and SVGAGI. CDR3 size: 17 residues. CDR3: CASSSIPRAGEDGEQYF. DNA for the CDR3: TGTGCCAGCAGTTCGATCCCGCGAGCGGGAGAGGATGGCGAGCAGTACTTC.

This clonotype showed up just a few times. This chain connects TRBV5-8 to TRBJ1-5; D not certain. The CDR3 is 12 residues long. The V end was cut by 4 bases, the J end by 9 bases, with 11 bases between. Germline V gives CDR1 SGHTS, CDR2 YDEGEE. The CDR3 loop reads CASSQQKGPQHF. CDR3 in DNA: TGTGCCAGCAGCCAACAGAAAGGGCCCCAGCATTTT.

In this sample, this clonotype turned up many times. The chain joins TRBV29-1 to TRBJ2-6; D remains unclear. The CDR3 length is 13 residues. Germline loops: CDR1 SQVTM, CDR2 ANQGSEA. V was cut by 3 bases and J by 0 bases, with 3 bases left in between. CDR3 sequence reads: CSVDPSGANVLTF. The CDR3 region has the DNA TGCAGCGTTGACCCCTCTGGGGCCAACGTCCTGACTTTC.

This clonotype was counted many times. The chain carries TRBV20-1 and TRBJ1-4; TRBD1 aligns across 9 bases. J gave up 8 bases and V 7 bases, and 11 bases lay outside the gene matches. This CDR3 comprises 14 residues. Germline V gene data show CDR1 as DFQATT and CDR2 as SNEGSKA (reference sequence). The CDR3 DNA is TGCAGTGTCCCCCGGGGGACAGGGTCAGAAAAACTGTTTTTT. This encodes CSVPRGTGSEKLFF.

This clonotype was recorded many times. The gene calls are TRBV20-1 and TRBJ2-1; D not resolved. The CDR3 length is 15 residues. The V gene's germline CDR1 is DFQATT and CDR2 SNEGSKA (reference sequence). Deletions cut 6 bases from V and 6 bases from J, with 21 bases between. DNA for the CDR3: TGCAGTGCCTCCCCCACGGAACCCTATTTCAATGAGCAGTTCTTC. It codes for CSASPTEPYFNEQFF.

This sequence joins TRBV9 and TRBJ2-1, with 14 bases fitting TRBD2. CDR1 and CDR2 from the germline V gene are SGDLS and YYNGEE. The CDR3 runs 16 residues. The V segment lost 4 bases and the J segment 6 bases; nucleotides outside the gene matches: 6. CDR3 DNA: TGTGCCAGCAGCCCACCGGGACTAGCGGGAGTCAATGAGCAGTTCTTC. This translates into CASSPPGLAGVNEQFF.

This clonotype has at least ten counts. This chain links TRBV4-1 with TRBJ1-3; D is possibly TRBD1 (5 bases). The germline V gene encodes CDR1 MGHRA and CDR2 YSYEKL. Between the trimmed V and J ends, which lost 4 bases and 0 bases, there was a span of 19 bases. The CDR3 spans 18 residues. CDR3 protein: CASSRLPGLRSSGNTIYF. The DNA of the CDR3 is TGCGCCAGCAGCCGCCTACCGGGACTTCGGAGCTCTGGAAACACCATATATTTT.

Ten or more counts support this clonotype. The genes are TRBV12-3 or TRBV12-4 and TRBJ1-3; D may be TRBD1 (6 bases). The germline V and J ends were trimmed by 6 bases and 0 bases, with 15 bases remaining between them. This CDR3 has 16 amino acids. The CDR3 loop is CASSPSAGDSGNTIYF. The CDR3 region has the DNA TGTGCCAGCAGCCCTAGCGCAGGGGACTCTGGAAACACCATATATTTT.

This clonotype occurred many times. The CDR3 loop is CASSTLAAYYYEQYF. Here the CDR3 DNA reads TGTGCCAGCAGCACACTAGCGGCCTATTATTACGAGCAGTACTTC. This chain uses TRBV27 with TRBJ2-7; 8 nucleotides line up with TRBD2. The germline CDR1 and CDR2 sequences are MNHEY and SMNVEV (reference sequence). V was clipped by 6 bases and J by 4 bases; unmatched bases: 11. The length of the CDR3 is 15 residues.

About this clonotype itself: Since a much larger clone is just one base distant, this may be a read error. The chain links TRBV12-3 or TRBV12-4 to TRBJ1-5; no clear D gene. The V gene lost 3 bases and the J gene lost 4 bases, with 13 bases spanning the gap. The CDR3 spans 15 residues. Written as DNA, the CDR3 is TGTGCCAGCAGTTTTACTGATGGGGAAAATCAGCCCCAGCATTTT. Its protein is CASSFTDGENQPQHF.

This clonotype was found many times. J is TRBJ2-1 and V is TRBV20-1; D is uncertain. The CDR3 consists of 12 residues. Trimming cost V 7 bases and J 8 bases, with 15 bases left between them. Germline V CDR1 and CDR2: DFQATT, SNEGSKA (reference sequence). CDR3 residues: CSVPKVQDEQFF. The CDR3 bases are TGCAGTGTACCGAAAGTACAAGATGAGCAGTTCTTC.

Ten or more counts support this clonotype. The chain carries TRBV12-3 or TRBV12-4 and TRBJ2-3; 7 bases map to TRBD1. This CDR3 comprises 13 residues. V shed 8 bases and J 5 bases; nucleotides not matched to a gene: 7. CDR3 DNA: TGTGCCAGCGGTACCTACAGGGGAGATACGCAGTATTTT. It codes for CASGTYRGDTQYF.

The CDR3 loop reads CASSLGGPPRYEQYF. The CDR3 coding sequence is TGCGCCAGCAGCTTAGGCGGGCCCCCAAGGTACGAGCAGTACTTC. V is TRBV5-1 and J is TRBJ2-7; perhaps TRBD2 as D (5 bases). Trimming took off 2 bases at V and 4 bases at J, with 16 bases between the two ends. CDR3 size: 15 residues. CDR1 is SGHRS and CDR2 is YFSETQ in the germline V gene.

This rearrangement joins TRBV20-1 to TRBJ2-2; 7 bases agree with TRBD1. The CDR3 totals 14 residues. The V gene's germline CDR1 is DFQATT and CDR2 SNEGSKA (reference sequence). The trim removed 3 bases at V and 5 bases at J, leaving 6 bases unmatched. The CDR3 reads CSARKRGRTGELFF. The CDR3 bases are TGCAGTGCTAGGAAGAGGGGGCGTACCGGGGAGCTGTTTTTT.

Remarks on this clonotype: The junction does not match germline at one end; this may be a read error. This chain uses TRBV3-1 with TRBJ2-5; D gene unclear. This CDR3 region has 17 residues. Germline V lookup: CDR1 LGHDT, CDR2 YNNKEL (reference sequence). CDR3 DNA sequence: TGTGCCAGCAGCCAAAACCAAGGACCCGCGTACCAAGATACCCAGTACTTC. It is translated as CASSQNQGPAYQDTQYF.

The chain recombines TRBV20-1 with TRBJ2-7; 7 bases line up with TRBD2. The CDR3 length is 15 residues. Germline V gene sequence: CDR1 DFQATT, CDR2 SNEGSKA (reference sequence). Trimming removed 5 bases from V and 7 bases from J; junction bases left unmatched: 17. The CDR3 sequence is CSARPWGEGPGEQYF. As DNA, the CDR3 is TGCAGTGCTCGACCCTGGGGGGAGGGACCTGGGGAGCAGTACTTC.